Only a few counts were recorded for the clone carrying this TCR beta chain. Its specificity is not known. Trimming removed 0 bases from V and 0 bases from J, with 9 bases in between. Germline V gene lookup returns CDR1 SGHNT and CDR2 YYREEE (reference sequence). The CDR3 is 15 amino acids. Generated by immunoSEQ multiplex PCR, the TCRdb table keeps only in-frame clones and is missing some. There are over 6,000 clones in the sample; approximately 83% occur only once, and around 5% lies in the top ten. These data are taken from a study of neoadjuvant nivolumab and ipilimumab in lung cancer. Study-level background: The combination arm added day-1 ipilimumab 1 mg/kg to nivolumab 3 mg/kg on days 1, 15, 29.

The study, taken as a whole, reports: Blood richness before therapy tracked richness in tumors resected after neoadjuvant therapy. Compared with tumor-adjacent uninvolved lung, resected tumors showed greater richness and clonality.

V gene TRBV5-4 combines with J gene TRBJ1-2; D gene uncertain. This TCR derives from an adult with non-small cell lung cancer. Specimen: tumor tissue, collected after neoadjuvant nivolumab, alone or with ipilimumab, at or shortly before surgery. CDR3 in DNA: TGTGCCAGCAGCTTGGCCAACGGCGCTAACTATGGCTACACCTTC. Translated, it gives CASSLANGANYGYTF. The full variable domain, completed using reference TRBV5-4 and TRBJ1-2, is ETGVTQSPTHLIKTRGQQVTLRCSSQSGHNTVSWYQQALGQGPQFIFQYYREEENGRGNFPPRFSGLQFPNYSSELNVNALELDDSALYLCASSLANGANYGYTFGSGTRLTVV.